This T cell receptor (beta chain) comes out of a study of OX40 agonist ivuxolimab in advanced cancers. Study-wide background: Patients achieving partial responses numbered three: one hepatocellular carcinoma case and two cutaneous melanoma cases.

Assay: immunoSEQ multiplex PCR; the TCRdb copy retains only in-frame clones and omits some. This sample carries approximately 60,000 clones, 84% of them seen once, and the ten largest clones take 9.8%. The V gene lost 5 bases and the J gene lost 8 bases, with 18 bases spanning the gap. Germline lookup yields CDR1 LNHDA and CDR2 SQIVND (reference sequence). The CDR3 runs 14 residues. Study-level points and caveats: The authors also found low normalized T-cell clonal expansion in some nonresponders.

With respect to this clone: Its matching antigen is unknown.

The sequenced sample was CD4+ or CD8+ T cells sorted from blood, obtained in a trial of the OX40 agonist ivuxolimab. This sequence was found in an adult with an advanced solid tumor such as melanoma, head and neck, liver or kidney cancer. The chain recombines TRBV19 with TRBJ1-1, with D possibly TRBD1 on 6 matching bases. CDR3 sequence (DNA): TGTGCCAGTAGTGCCCTTAGGGGGGTCGGGGAAGCTTTCTTT. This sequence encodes CASSALRGVGEAFF.